The T cell receptor (beta chain) under discussion was sequenced for a study of T cell responses to AZD1222 COVID-19 vaccine. Overall study findings and caveats: Sampled repertoires all dated from after the peak T cell response. Donors, mostly white British, included more females; clonal diversity was possibly underestimated. CD4 TCRs linked to vaccination spanned spike, dominating at 160-218 and 743-854.

The table came from immunoSEQ multiplex PCR; TCRdb's copy has only in-frame clones and leaves some out. This table holds about 56,000 clones, around 85% found once. The length of the CDR3 is 15 residues. CDR1 SGHDT and CDR2 YYEEEE come from the germline V gene. Trimming took 0 bases from V and 3 from J, leaving 7 bases between them. With respect to this clone: The antigen is not known.

The rearrangement joins TRBV5-6 to TRBJ1-6; D not certain. The sample was peripheral blood, taken on day 0 of AZD1222 vaccination. This TCR was sampled from an adult in good health. This CDR3 reads CASSLGGGYNSPLHF. The DNA for the CDR3 is TGTGCCAGCAGCTTGGGCGGAGGCTATAATTCACCCCTCCACTTT.